This T cell receptor beta chain was found in a study of blood T cell repertoires in COVID-19. Overall study context: From the United States, Italy and Spain came samples of acute and convalescent COVID-19. The analysed material was cDNA or gDNA that came from T cells, B-cell-depleted T cells, or PBMCs.

Original data processing: Estimation of nucleated cell counts was performed using reference gene primer amplification. Data came from immunoSEQ multiplex PCR; TCRdb stores just in-frame clones and leaves some out. V, J and clone size derive from that table, while D and trimming were established from the DNA sequence. The sample holds some 150,000 clones, about 90% seen once. Trimming cost V 5 bases and J 3 bases; bases outside gene matches: 2. This CDR3 has 13 residues. This chain connects TRBV12-3 or TRBV12-4 to TRBJ1-1; TRBD1 matches at 8 bases. This TCR came from a man in his forties or fifties who had recovered from COVID-19. Input material: peripheral blood. The CDR3 spells CASSQGAYTEAFF. CDR3 in DNA: TGTGCCAGCAGTCAGGGGGCGTACACTGAAGCTTTCTTT.